These 5 T cell receptor beta chains were sequenced from one sample in a study of blood T cells in healthy people across ages. A sample-barcoded 5' primer and a J-beta primer mix were used in a second PCR of roughly 7 to 11 cycles. TCRdb recomputed calls from the 5' RACE reads with MiXCR, one row per CDR3 protein. The sample has fewer than 1.5 million distinct CDR3 sequences, 42% seen once. Input material: blood. The receptors were sampled from a woman aged 18-29 years in good health.

This chain links TRBV21-1 with TRBJ2-1; the DNA was not compared with TRBD2, the D call given in the table. TRBV21-1 counts as a pseudogene. The CDR3 has 19 amino acids. The DNA of the CDR3 is TGTGCCAGTAGACCAAGACTAGCGGGAGTCGTAGTCCCGAATAATGAGCAGTTCTTC. Protein sequence: CASRPRLAGVVVPNNEQFF.

The chain has TRBV7-2 and TRBJ2-3; 7 bases are shared with TRBD2. The CDR3 runs to 16 residues. J gave up 0 bases and V 3 bases, and 6 bases lay outside the gene matches. Germline V CDR1 and CDR2: SGHTA, FQGNSA. In DNA, the CDR3 is TGTGCCAGCAGCTTGGCGGGAGCTTCTAGCACAGATACGCAGTATTTT. It yields the protein CASSLAGASSTDTQYF. The whole variable domain, filled in from reference TRBV7-2 and TRBJ2-3, reads GAGVSQSPSNKVTEKGKDVELRCDPISGHTALYWYRQSLGQGLEFLIYFQGNSAPDKSGLPSDRFSAERTGGSVSTLTIQRTQQEDSAVYLCASSLAGASSTDTQYFGPGTRLTVL.

The chain has TRBV4-1 and TRBJ2-1; D gene unclear. Germline V gene sequence: CDR1 MGHRA, CDR2 YSYEKL. The CDR3 contains 15 residues. Trimming left V 1 base short and J 3 bases short, with 10 bases between. The CDR3 nucleotides are TGCGCCAGCAGCCAAGGACCTTTCCTCTACAATGAGCAGTTCTTC. Its protein product is CASSQGPFLYNEQFF.

The chain joins TRBV20-1 to TRBJ1-2; 7 positions match TRBD1. The germline gives CDR1 DFQATT, CDR2 SNEGSKA (reference sequence). With V trimmed by 6 bases and J by 7 bases, 11 bases remained unmatched. The CDR3 totals 13 residues. The CDR3 is CSAPSRDSCGYTF. In nucleotides, the CDR3 is TGCAGTGCCCCGAGTCGGGACAGCTGTGGCTACACCTTC.

This clonotype appeared once. The CDR3 nucleotides are TGCAGTGCTATGGACAGGGCCGTTCTCGTGAACTATGGCTACACCTTC. This codes for CSAMDRAVLVNYGYTF. This chain links TRBV20-1 with TRBJ1-2, with TRBD1 matching over 8 bases. V lost 4 bases and J lost 2; bases outside the gene matches: 12. In germline, CDR1 is DFQATT, CDR2 SNEGSKA (reference sequence). The CDR3 sequence is 16 residues long.